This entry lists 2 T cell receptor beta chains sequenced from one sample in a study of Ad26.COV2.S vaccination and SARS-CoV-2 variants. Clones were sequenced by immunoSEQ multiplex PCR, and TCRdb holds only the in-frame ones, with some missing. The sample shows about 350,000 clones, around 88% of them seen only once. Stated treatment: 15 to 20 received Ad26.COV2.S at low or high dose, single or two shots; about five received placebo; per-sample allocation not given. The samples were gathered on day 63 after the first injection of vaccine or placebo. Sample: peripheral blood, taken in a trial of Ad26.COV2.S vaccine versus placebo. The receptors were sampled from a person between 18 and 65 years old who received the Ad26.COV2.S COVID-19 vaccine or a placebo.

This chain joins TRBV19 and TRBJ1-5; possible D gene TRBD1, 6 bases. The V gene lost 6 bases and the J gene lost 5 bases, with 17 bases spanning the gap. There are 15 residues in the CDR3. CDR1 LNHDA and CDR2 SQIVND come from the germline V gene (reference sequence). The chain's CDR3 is CASRPDSLGHQPQHF. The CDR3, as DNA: TGTGCCAGTAGACCGGACAGCCTGGGGCATCAGCCCCAGCATTTT.

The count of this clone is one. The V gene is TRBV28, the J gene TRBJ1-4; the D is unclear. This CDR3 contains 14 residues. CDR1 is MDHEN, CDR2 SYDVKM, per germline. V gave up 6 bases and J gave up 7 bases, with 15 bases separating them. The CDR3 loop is CASSDPLGGEKLFF. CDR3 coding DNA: TGTGCCAGCAGCGACCCCCTTGGAGGTGAAAAACTGTTTTTT.